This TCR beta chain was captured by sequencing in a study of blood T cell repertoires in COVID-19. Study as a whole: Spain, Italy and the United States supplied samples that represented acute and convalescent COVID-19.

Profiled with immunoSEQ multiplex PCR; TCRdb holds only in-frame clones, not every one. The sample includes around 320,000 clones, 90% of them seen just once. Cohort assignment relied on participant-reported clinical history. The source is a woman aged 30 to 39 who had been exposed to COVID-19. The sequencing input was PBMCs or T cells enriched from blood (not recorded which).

In DNA form, the CDR3 reads TGTGCCACCAGCGCTGCACCTGGGTTCTCAGGAGAGACCCAGTACTTC. This sequence encodes CATSAAPGFSGETQYF. The chain couples TRBV15 to TRBJ2-5; no clear D gene. Germline V gene sequence: CDR1 LNHNV, CDR2 YYDKDF (reference sequence). The V and J ends lost 5 bases and 4 bases respectively, with 20 bases between them. This CDR3 contains 16 residues.